This T cell receptor beta chain was identified during a study of T cell repertoires in cytomegalovirus infection (dated by TCRdb to the late 2010s). Context from the whole study: Peptide stimulations targeted recently identified HLA-C-restricted CMV epitopes, whose presentation resists viral immunomodulation, together with well-studied HLA-B-restricted epitopes. Because public TCR beta signatures pointed to carriage of CMV infection together with the matching HLA type, the HLA type of each donor mattered for the analysis. Overall study outcomes, separate from this receptor: The ex vivo response was dominated by HLA-C-restricted CMV-specific TCR beta clonotypes, and the single most frequent clonotype in two of eight donors was supplied by these HLA-C-restricted clonotypes. In both this cohort and an independent approximately 370-donor cohort, the cumulative frequency of public TCR beta family members distinguished carriers of CMV infection plus the relevant HLA type.

The trim is 5 bases for V and 10 bases for J, with a gap of 28 bases between the germline ends. The cysteine opens and the phenylalanine closes a CDR3 of 17 amino acids. Just the 51-base CDR3 DNA is kept, in frame starting at base 1. CDR1 LNHDA and CDR2 SQIVND were looked up in the germline V gene (reference sequence). Sequenced using an Illumina HiSeq 1500. TCRdb reanalyzed the raw reads on its own, using fastp at Q25 for trimming and MiXCR for clone calling, and kept in-frame beta chains. Entries are consolidated by CDR3 protein sequence, retaining the most common genes and DNA. A total of about 920,000 distinct CDR3 sequences appear in this sample, approximately 31% of them only once. More than 12% of the sample is taken by the ten largest. The intended sense of this specimen's treatment or condition label: in vitro stimulation with specific CMV peptide epitopes to enrich CMV-specific T cells. As regards this clonotype: The antigen it recognizes is unknown. The sample holds no much larger clone one base away, and base qualities are not on file.

The chain employs TRBV19 and TRBJ2-3; too little of a D gene remains to name it. The receptor was derived from a human donor in good health (CMV status not recorded). Some clones in this sample may be carry-over from other donors' samples. Sequenced here: cultured CD8+ T cells from PBMCs, sampled from culture after CMV antigen stimulation. In nucleotide form, the sequence is TGTGCCAGTAGTCCACGATCGGAGAGGCCTGACGGTTGGTCGCAGTATTTT. Translated, it gives CASSPRSERPDGWSQYF.